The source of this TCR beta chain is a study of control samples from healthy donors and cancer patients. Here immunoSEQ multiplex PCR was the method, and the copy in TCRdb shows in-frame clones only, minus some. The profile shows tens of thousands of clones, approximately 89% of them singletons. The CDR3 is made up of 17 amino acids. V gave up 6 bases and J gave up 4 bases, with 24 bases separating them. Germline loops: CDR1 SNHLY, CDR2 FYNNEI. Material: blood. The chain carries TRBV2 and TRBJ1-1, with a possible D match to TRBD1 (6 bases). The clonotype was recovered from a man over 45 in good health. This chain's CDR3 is CASRRRQAKLGSTEAFF. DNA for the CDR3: TGTGCCAGCAGGAGGAGACAGGCCAAATTGGGGAGCACTGAAGCTTTCTTT. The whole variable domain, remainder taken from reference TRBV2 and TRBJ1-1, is EPEVTQTPSHQVTQMGQEVILRCVPISNHLYFYWYRQILGQKVEFLVSFYNNEISEKSEIFDDQFSVERPDGSNFTLKIRSTKLEDSAMYFCASRRRQAKLGSTEAFFGQGTRLTVV.